A selection of T cell receptor beta chains follows, all from one sample in a study of CD4 and CD8 cells across lung adenocarcinoma regions. TCRdb re-derived calls from the PCR reads in MiXCR, one entry per CDR3 protein. Of around 20,000 distinct CDR3 sequences listed, around half are singletons. Material for sequencing was CD8+ T cells from the center of a lung tumor. These TCRs come from a female donor with lung adenocarcinoma. The CD4 and CD8 labels of this study may be unreliable. Each CDR3 is given with its conserved first and last residue. D genes are given only for firm matches. Clone sizes are given selectively: once, few, many, or a class where the clone is expanded.

v_call: TRBV10-3
j_call: TRBJ2-4
clone_size: NA
d_call: NA
cdr3_aa: CATGPGGKDTQYF
cdr3_nt: TGTGCCACGGGGCCGGGGGGCAAAGATACGCAGTACTTT

v_call: TRBV10-2
j_call: TRBJ2-7
clone_size: medium-sized
d_call: TRBD2
cdr3_aa: CASTASGIYEQYF
cdr3_nt: TGCGCCAGCACAGCTAGCGGGATTTACGAGCAGTACTTC

v_call: TRBV12-3/TRBV12-4
j_call: TRBJ2-5
clone_size: NA
d_call: TRBD1
cdr3_aa: CASSLTGGGETQYF
cdr3_nt: TGTGCCAGCAGTTTGACAGGGGGCGGGGAGACCCAGTACTTC

v_call: TRBV27
j_call: TRBJ2-3
clone_size: NA
d_call: NA
cdr3_aa: CASSRDQDTQYF
cdr3_nt: TGTGCCAGCAGTCGTGACCAAGATACCCAGTATTTT

v_call: TRBV10-1
j_call: TRBJ2-4
clone_size: NA
d_call: NA
cdr3_aa: CASTGRQAKDIQYF
cdr3_nt: TGCGCCAGCACGGGGAGGCAAGCCAAAGACATTCAGTACTTC

v_call: TRBV6-5
j_call: TRBJ2-7
clone_size: many
d_call: TRBD2
cdr3_aa: CASQRGVLGAGYEQYF
cdr3_nt: TGTGCCAGCCAGCGGGGCGTCTTGGGAGCGGGATACGAGCAGTACTTC

v_call: TRBV6-1
j_call: TRBJ1-6
clone_size: once
d_call: TRBD1
cdr3_aa: CASKIPRGGMDSPLHF
cdr3_nt: TGTGCCAGCAAAATCCCCAGGGGGGGCATGGATTCACCCCTCCACTTT

v_call: TRBV10-3
j_call: TRBJ2-5
clone_size: NA
d_call: NA
cdr3_aa: CAMGEGGGGLETQYF
cdr3_nt: TGTGCCATGGGTGAGGGGGGCGGAGGGCTAGAGACCCAGTACTTC

v_call: TRBV6-1
j_call: TRBJ2-7
clone_size: NA
d_call: NA
cdr3_aa: CASSKRVYEQYF
cdr3_nt: TGTGCCAGCAGTAAGCGGGTTTACGAGCAGTACTTC

v_call: TRBV7-2
j_call: TRBJ1-6
clone_size: medium-sized
d_call: TRBD1
cdr3_aa: CASSSQGAIYNSPLHF
cdr3_nt: TGTGCCAGCAGCTCACAGGGGGCCATCTATAATTCACCCCTCCACTTT

v_call: TRBV6-1
j_call: TRBJ2-3
clone_size: NA
d_call: NA
cdr3_aa: CASPRDPQLAVSTGTQYF
cdr3_nt: TGTGCCAGCCCCAGGGACCCGCAACTGGCTGTGAGCACAGGTACGCAGTATTTT

v_call: TRBV6-1
j_call: TRBJ2-7
clone_size: few
d_call: TRBD2
cdr3_aa: CASSASGGTYEQYF
cdr3_nt: TGTGCCAGCAGCGCTAGCGGGGGCACCTACGAGCAGTACTTC

v_call: TRBV3-1
j_call: TRBJ2-7
clone_size: NA
d_call: NA
cdr3_aa: CASSQALGAGVEQYF
cdr3_nt: TGTGCCAGCAGCCAAGCCCTGGGGGCGGGAGTTGAGCAGTACTTC

v_call: TRBV5-1
j_call: TRBJ2-5
clone_size: NA
d_call: NA
cdr3_aa: CASSLSTAEETQYF
cdr3_nt: TGCGCCAGCAGCTTGTCTACAGCTGAAGAGACCCAGTACTTC

v_call: TRBV27
j_call: TRBJ2-4
clone_size: NA
d_call: TRBD1
cdr3_aa: CASGGQGRNIPFF
cdr3_nt: TGTGCCAGCGGGGGACAGGGGAGGAACATTCCATTCTTC

v_call: TRBV10-3
j_call: TRBJ2-6
clone_size: NA
d_call: NA
cdr3_aa: CATKVPGEANVLYF
cdr3_nt: TGTGCCACCAAGGTCCCGGGTGAGGCAAACGTCCTGTATTTC

v_call: TRBV27
j_call: TRBJ2-3
clone_size: few
d_call: NA
cdr3_aa: CASRQRVGLTDIQYF
cdr3_nt: TGTGCCAGCAGGCAGCGGGTGGGACTCACAGATATTCAGTACTTT

v_call: TRBV10-1
j_call: TRBJ2-1
clone_size: many
d_call: NA
cdr3_aa: CASIERAHNEQFF
cdr3_nt: TGCGCCAGCATCGAGCGGGCCCACAATGAGCAGTTCTTC

v_call: TRBV27
j_call: TRBJ1-2
clone_size: many
d_call: NA
cdr3_aa: CASRAGTNYGYTF
cdr3_nt: TGTGCCAGCAGGGCGGGTACTAACTATGGCTACACCTTC

v_call: TRBV25-1
j_call: TRBJ2-2
clone_size: once
d_call: TRBD1
cdr3_aa: CATGGFPGELFF
cdr3_nt: TGTGCCACAGGGGGTTTCCCCGGGGAGCTGTTTTTT

v_call: TRBV9
j_call: TRBJ2-2
clone_size: NA
d_call: NA
cdr3_aa: CASSLHTGELFF
cdr3_nt: TGTGCCAGCAGCCTGCACACCGGGGAGCTGTTTTTT

v_call: TRBV2
j_call: TRBJ2-1
clone_size: NA
d_call: TRBD2
cdr3_aa: CASRGASGHDNEQFF
cdr3_nt: TGTGCCAGCAGGGGCGCTAGCGGTCATGACAATGAGCAGTTCTTC

v_call: TRBV25-1
j_call: TRBJ1-2
clone_size: few
d_call: NA
cdr3_aa: CASTSERDYGYTF
cdr3_nt: TGTGCCAGCACGTCAGAAAGGGACTATGGCTACACCTTC

v_call: TRBV6-5
j_call: TRBJ2-5
clone_size: NA
d_call: NA
cdr3_aa: CARSYGGADQETQYF
cdr3_nt: TGTGCCAGGAGTTACGGGGGCGCTGACCAAGAGACCCAGTACTTC

v_call: TRBV10-2
j_call: TRBJ2-5
clone_size: once
d_call: NA
cdr3_aa: CASGGLGGRGAETQYF
cdr3_nt: TGCGCCAGCGGGGGGCTAGGGGGGCGAGGGGCAGAGACCCAGTACTTT

v_call: TRBV6-8
j_call: TRBJ2-3
clone_size: NA
d_call: NA
cdr3_aa: CASSPHGGRARVTQYF
cdr3_nt: TGTGCCAGCAGCCCCCATGGGGGGCGTGCCAGAGTGACGCAGTACTTT

v_call: TRBV6-1
j_call: TRBJ2-1
clone_size: NA
d_call: NA
cdr3_aa: CARGDEAVSAGAQFF
cdr3_nt: TGTGCCCGGGGTGACGAGGCAGTGAGCGCAGGTGCGCAGTTCTTC

v_call: TRBV6-1
j_call: TRBJ2-2
clone_size: few
d_call: TRBD2
cdr3_aa: CASNKREYGELFF
cdr3_nt: TGTGCCAGCAACAAGCGGGAGTACGGGGAGCTGTTTTTT

v_call: TRBV27
j_call: TRBJ2-2
clone_size: NA
d_call: NA
cdr3_aa: CATRRGLPGVNTGAQFF
cdr3_nt: TGTGCCACCCGGCGGGGCCTACCGGGGGTGAACACAGGGGCGCAGTTTTTT

v_call: TRBV6-1
j_call: TRBJ2-2
clone_size: NA
d_call: TRBD2
cdr3_aa: CASSELAGNTGELFF
cdr3_nt: TGTGCCAGCAGTGAACTAGCGGGGAACACCGGGGAGCTGTTTTTT

v_call: TRBV6-1
j_call: TRBJ2-5
clone_size: few
d_call: NA
cdr3_aa: CASSFWQETQYF
cdr3_nt: TGTGCCAGCTCATTTTGGCAAGAGACCCAGTACTTC

v_call: TRBV6-1
j_call: TRBJ2-1
clone_size: NA
d_call: NA
cdr3_aa: CASSRTGSSYNEQFF
cdr3_nt: TGTGCCAGCAGTAGGACTGGTAGCTCCTACAATGAGCAGTTCTTC

v_call: TRBV9
j_call: TRBJ2-1
clone_size: NA
d_call: TRBD2
cdr3_aa: CASSSRTSEVNNEQFF
cdr3_nt: TGTGCCAGCAGCTCACGGACTAGCGAGGTAAACAATGAGCAGTTCTTC

v_call: TRBV6-5
j_call: TRBJ1-2
clone_size: many
d_call: TRBD1
cdr3_aa: CASSTQGGGSGYTF
cdr3_nt: TGTGCCAGCAGTACTCAGGGGGGGGGGTCCGGCTACACCTTC

v_call: TRBV27
j_call: TRBJ2-5
clone_size: few
d_call: NA
cdr3_aa: CASSLTGQPPETQYF
cdr3_nt: TGTGCCAGCAGTTTAACCGGACAGCCCCCGGAGACCCAGTACTTC

v_call: TRBV27
j_call: TRBJ2-7
clone_size: NA
d_call: TRBD2
cdr3_aa: CASRARLAGGPVEQYF
cdr3_nt: TGTGCCAGCAGAGCTCGCTTAGCGGGAGGGCCCGTCGAGCAGTACTTC

v_call: TRBV4-1
j_call: TRBJ1-1
clone_size: NA
d_call: TRBD1
cdr3_aa: CASSQDQGAGTEAFF
cdr3_nt: TGCGCCAGCAGCCAAGACCAGGGGGCAGGCACTGAAGCTTTCTTT

v_call: TRBV10-3
j_call: TRBJ2-2
clone_size: NA
d_call: TRBD1
cdr3_aa: CASSDPLTGGRTGAQFF
cdr3_nt: TGTGCCAGCAGTGATCCACTCACAGGGGGCAGGACCGGTGCGCAGTTTTTT

v_call: TRBV6-1
j_call: TRBJ1-5
clone_size: NA
d_call: NA
cdr3_aa: CAREGISNQGNQPQHF
cdr3_nt: TGTGCAAGGGAGGGGATCTCAAATCAGGGCAATCAGCCCCAGCATTTT

v_call: TRBV9
j_call: TRBJ2-3
clone_size: NA
d_call: TRBD2
cdr3_aa: CASLAGGPDTQYF
cdr3_nt: TGTGCCAGCCTAGCGGGAGGCCCAGATACGCAGTATTTT

v_call: TRBV6-2/TRBV6-3
j_call: TRBJ2-1
clone_size: NA
d_call: TRBD1
cdr3_aa: CASIRDRGYNEQFF
cdr3_nt: TGTGCCAGCATCCGGGACAGGGGCTACAATGAGCAGTTCTTC

v_call: TRBV30
j_call: TRBJ2-1
clone_size: once
d_call: NA
cdr3_aa: CAWSVSTAQRYNEQFF
cdr3_nt: TGTGCCTGGAGTGTAAGTACAGCCCAGAGGTACAATGAGCAGTTCTTC

v_call: TRBV10-1
j_call: TRBJ2-4
clone_size: NA
d_call: NA
cdr3_aa: CASSGRRAKNTQYF
cdr3_nt: TGCGCCAGCTCGGGGAGGCGAGCCAAAAATACGCAGTATTTC

v_call: TRBV27
j_call: TRBJ2-3
clone_size: few
d_call: TRBD1
cdr3_aa: CASSQDRVADTQYF
cdr3_nt: TGTGCCAGCAGCCAGGACAGGGTCGCAGATACGCAGTATTTT

v_call: TRBV6-1
j_call: TRBJ2-2
clone_size: few
d_call: NA
cdr3_aa: CASSTGGDTGELFF
cdr3_nt: TGTGCCAGCAGCACAGGGGGGGATACCGGGGAGCTGTTTTTT

v_call: TRBV10-3
j_call: TRBJ2-3
clone_size: NA
d_call: NA
cdr3_aa: CATGAGGQETQYF
cdr3_nt: TGTGCCACCGGGGCAGGGGGGCAAGAGACGCAGTATTTC